What follows are 30 T cell receptor beta chains derived from one specimen sequenced in a study of shared clonotypes between healthy human individuals. Assay: immunoSEQ multiplex PCR; the TCRdb copy retains only in-frame clones and omits some. The sample holds 950,000 to 1,300,000 clones, around 75% seen once. Sequenced material: memory CD4+ T cells sorted from blood. As to subset: CD45RA-negative fraction. Every receptor here comes from a man between 18 and 29 years old in good health.

This clone was counted ten times or more. The chain has TRBV5-1 and TRBJ2-5; tentatively, D is TRBD1 (5 bases). Germline V CDR1 and CDR2: SGHRS, YFSETQ. The CDR3 covers 15 residues. Trimming removed 6 bases from V and 0 bases from J, with 15 bases in between. As DNA, the CDR3 is TGCGCCAGCACCAACCTGGACACGTACCAAGAGACCCAGTACTTC. It specifies CASTNLDTYQETQYF.

The count of this clone is one. This chain joins TRBV7-6 and TRBJ1-2, with D possibly being TRBD1 (6 bases). This CDR3 spans 15 amino acids. V was shortened by 5 bases and J by 2 bases, with 15 bases between the two germline ends. Germline lookup yields CDR1 SGHVS and CDR2 FNYEAQ. CDR3 amino acids: CASSPSTGTNYGYTF. The CDR3 bases are TGTGCCAGCAGCCCGTCGACAGGCACCAACTATGGCTACACCTTC.

Turning to this clone: Other DNA variants within this sample encode the same CDR3. The chain joins TRBV19 to TRBJ1-5, with a possible D match to TRBD1 (5 bases). The CDR3 contains 14 residues. Per germline, CDR1 LNHDA and CDR2 SQIVND (reference sequence). V was trimmed by 5 bases and J by 2 bases, leaving 10 bases between them. This CDR3 is CASSGGRGNQPQHF. For the CDR3, the DNA is TGTGCCAGTAGTGGGGGAAGGGGCAATCAGCCCCAGCATTTT.

The chain uses TRBV5-1 and TRBJ2-7, with 8 positions matching TRBD2. Germline CDR1 reads SGHRS; CDR2 reads YFSETQ. The CDR3 runs to 18 residues. The junction had 13 bases not matched to a gene; V was cut back by 0 bases and J by 2 bases. The CDR3 here is CASSLGRALADKTYEQYF. The CDR3 region has the DNA TGCGCCAGCAGCTTGGGGAGGGCACTAGCGGATAAAACCTACGAGCAGTACTTC.

The CDR3 sequence is CASSLGSSGATYQETQYF. In DNA, the CDR3 is TGCGCCAGCAGCTTGGGGTCTAGCGGGGCAACCTACCAAGAGACCCAGTACTTC. This chain joins TRBV5-1 and TRBJ2-5; 9 bases match TRBD2. In germline, CDR1 is SGHRS, CDR2 YFSETQ. V was clipped by 0 bases and J by 0 bases; unmatched bases: 9. This CDR3 is built from 18 residues.

This chain links TRBV27 with TRBJ1-5; no firm D call. Trimming cost V 2 bases and J 4 bases, with 15 bases left between them. Germline V gene lookup returns CDR1 MNHEY and CDR2 SMNVEV (reference sequence). CDR3 length equals 16 residues. The CDR3 protein is CASSLQPSGPNQPQHF. CDR3 coding DNA: TGTGCCAGCAGTTTACAACCTTCGGGTCCAAATCAGCCCCAGCATTTT.

The V and J genes are TRBV5-1 and TRBJ2-7; no reliable D call. V lost 4 bases, J lost 7 bases, and 21 bases lay in between. The germline CDR1 and CDR2 sequences are SGHRS and YFSETQ. This CDR3 is 15 amino acids long. Here the CDR3 DNA reads TGCGCCAGCAGCCCTGGGAACATAATAATGGGTGAGCAGTACTTC. It translates to CASSPGNIIMGEQYF. The whole variable domain, filled in from reference TRBV5-1 and TRBJ2-7, reads KAGVTQTPRYLIKTRGQQVTLSCSPISGHRSVSWYQQTPGQGLQFLFEYFSETQRNKGNFPGRFSGRQFSNSRSEMNVSTLELGDSALYLCASSPGNIIMGEQYFGPGTRLTVT.

For this clone: Other DNA sequences in the sample encode the same CDR3. The chain is built from TRBV19 and TRBJ2-3, with 8 bases that match TRBD1. The V segment lost 3 bases and the J segment 2 bases; nucleotides outside the gene matches: 1. This CDR3 has 14 amino acids. CDR1 is LNHDA and CDR2 is SQIVND in the germline V gene (reference sequence). The DNA of the CDR3 is TGTGCCAGTAGTATTCAGGGGGCCACAGATACGCAGTATTTT. This encodes CASSIQGATDTQYF.

The V call is TRBV14, the J call TRBJ1-2, with D possibly being TRBD1 (5 bases). The CDR3 sequence is 12 residues long. Germline CDR1 is SGHDN and CDR2 is FVKESK. Trimming took off 2 bases at V and 7 bases at J, with 8 bases between the two ends. The CDR3 bases are TGTGCCAGCAGCCAACTAGGGGTTGGCTACACCTTC. This encodes CASSQLGVGYTF.

J is TRBJ2-7 and V is TRBV11-2, with unresolved D. The CDR3 sequence is 12 residues long. Germline V lookup: CDR1 SGHAT, CDR2 FQNNGV. V was shortened by 1 base and J by 10 bases, with 11 bases between the two germline ends. CDR3 DNA: TGTGCCAGCAGCTTAGGGGCAGTCGGTCAGTACTTC. As protein: CASSLGAVGQYF.

The chain joins TRBV7-2 to TRBJ2-7; D not resolved. CDR3 length: 16 amino acids. V lost 3 bases to trimming and J lost 1 base, with 16 bases between them. Germline assignment: CDR1 SGHTA and CDR2 FQGNSA. The DNA for the CDR3 is TGTGCCAGCAGCTTGGATCCCCATCGAATGTCCTACGAGCAGTACTTC. Translating gives CASSLDPHRMSYEQYF.

V usage is TRBV5-1 and J usage is TRBJ2-5; D is perhaps TRBD2 (5 bases). Trimming removed 4 bases from V and 5 bases from J, with 21 bases in between. From germline, CDR1 is SGHRS and CDR2 YFSETQ. The length of the CDR3 is 16 residues. The CDR3 DNA reads TGCGCCAGCAGCGAAAATAGCGTTGGGTCTCTTGAGACCCAGTACTTC. Translated: CASSENSVGSLETQYF. Looking up the rest from reference TRBV5-1 and TRBJ2-5 gives the full variable domain: KAGVTQTPRYLIKTRGQQVTLSCSPISGHRSVSWYQQTPGQGLQFLFEYFSETQRNKGNFPGRFSGRQFSNSRSEMNVSTLELGDSALYLCASSENSVGSLETQYFGPGTRLLVL.

This rearrangement joins TRBV5-6 to TRBJ2-5; 8 bases align to TRBD2. The CDR3 spans 14 residues. Per germline, CDR1 SGHDT and CDR2 YYEEEE. The V gene end was trimmed by 1 base and the J gene end by 4 bases; junction bases not matched to a gene: 3. CDR3: CASSLWLAGETQYF. CDR3 coding DNA: TGTGCCAGCAGCTTGTGGCTAGCGGGAGAGACCCAGTACTTC.

The chain has TRBV5-6 and TRBJ1-4; D might be TRBD1 (6 bases). Germline assignment: CDR1 SGHDT and CDR2 YYEEEE. The CDR3 loop spans 15 amino acids. Trimming cost V 0 bases and J 8 bases, with 14 bases left between them. CDR3 nucleotides: TGTGCCAGCAGCTTGGGTTGGGGGGCTGGGGAAAAACTGTTTTTT. It yields the protein CASSLGWGAGEKLFF.

The rearrangement joins TRBV4-3 to TRBJ2-1; 8 bases align to TRBD2. V was clipped by 3 bases and J by 10 bases; unmatched bases: 5. This CDR3 region has 13 residues. Germline values: CDR1 LGHNA, CDR2 YSLEER. The CDR3 region has the DNA TGCGCCAGCAGCCACGGGGGGGGTACGGAGCAGTTCTTC. Its protein is CASSHGGGTEQFF.

The V and J genes are TRBV19 and TRBJ2-3; D is possibly TRBD1 (6 bases). Trimming shortened V by 8 bases and J by 4 bases, and 16 bases separated the two germline ends. The CDR3 is 14 residues long. The germline V gene encodes CDR1 LNHDA and CDR2 SQIVND (reference sequence). This chain's CDR3 is CASSSGEMADTQYF. In nucleotides, the CDR3 is TGTGCCAGTTCTTCAGGGGAGATGGCAGATACGCAGTATTTT.

The chain links TRBV11-2 to TRBJ2-7; the D is unclear. The CDR3 runs to 15 residues. V was clipped by 0 bases and J by 3 bases, with 12 bases between them. Germline V CDR1 and CDR2: SGHAT, FQNNGV. The CDR3, as DNA: TGTGCCAGCAGCTTAGAATCTGGGTCAGTCTACGAGCAGTACTTC. Its translation: CASSLESGSVYEQYF.

The rearrangement links TRBV5-1 to TRBJ2-7; a weak D match, TRBD1 (5 bases). V was trimmed by 0 bases and J by 5 bases, leaving 12 bases between them. Germline V gene sequence: CDR1 SGHRS, CDR2 YFSETQ. There are 14 residues in the CDR3. CDR3 amino acids: CASSLGDRAHEQYF. Written as DNA, the CDR3 is TGCGCCAGCAGCTTGGGAGACAGAGCCCACGAGCAGTACTTC.

This clone was counted only a few times. The chain carries TRBV5-6 and TRBJ1-4, with no clear D. The germline V and J ends were trimmed by 4 bases and 0 bases, with 10 bases remaining between them. The CDR3 totals 15 residues. In germline, CDR1 is SGHDT, CDR2 YYEEEE. In DNA, the CDR3 is TGTGCCAGCAGCACGGAGAGAGCAACTAATGAAAAACTGTTTTTT. It specifies CASSTERATNEKLFF.

This rearrangement joins TRBV4-2 to TRBJ2-2; D may be TRBD2 (6 bases). Germline V gives CDR1 LGHNA, CDR2 YNFKEQ. V lost 0 bases and J lost 5, with 13 bases in between. The CDR3 has 16 amino acids. In DNA form, the CDR3 reads TGTGCCAGCAGCCAAGATCTAGGGGCGGGAACCGGGGAGCTGTTTTTT. It yields the protein CASSQDLGAGTGELFF.

The CDR3 protein is CASSLTPGAGLNTGELFF. The DNA for the CDR3 is TGTGCCAGCAGCTTGACCCCCGGGGCGGGTTTGAACACCGGGGAGCTGTTTTTT. The chain links TRBV5-5 to TRBJ2-2; tentatively, D is TRBD1 or TRBD2 (5 bases each). Between the trimmed V and J ends, which lost 1 base and 1 base, there was a span of 17 bases. CDR1 is SGHKS, CDR2 YYEKEE, per germline (reference sequence). The CDR3 consists of 18 residues.

At least ten counts were recorded for this clone. The gene calls are TRBV2 and TRBJ1-5; 10 nucleotides align to TRBD1. V shed 8 bases, J shed 4 bases, and the junction held 11 bases outside the gene matches. CDR3 length equals 16 residues. CDR1 and CDR2 from the germline V gene are SNHLY and FYNNEI. In DNA form, the CDR3 reads TGTGCCAGCGGTCTAGGGACAGGGGATGGAAATCAGCCCCAGCATTTT. Amino acids: CASGLGTGDGNQPQHF.

This clone was recorded only once. V and J are TRBV25-1 and TRBJ2-5; tentatively, D is TRBD2 (8 bases). The germline V and J ends were trimmed by 8 bases and 4 bases, with 26 bases remaining between them. CDR3 length: 17 residues. CDR1 and CDR2 (germline): MGHDK, SYGVNS. CDR3 amino acids: CASRRPGGSGIRETQYF. The CDR3 coding sequence is TGTGCCAGCCGCCGACCAGGGGGTAGCGGGATACGAGAGACCCAGTACTTC.

The chain links TRBV5-1 to TRBJ2-2; D unresolved. Germline lookup yields CDR1 SGHRS and CDR2 YFSETQ. The CDR3 runs 12 residues. Trimming removed 4 bases from V and 3 bases from J, with 4 bases in between. The CDR3 loop is CASSDYTGELFF. CDR3 DNA sequence: TGCGCCAGCAGCGACTACACCGGGGAGCTGTTTTTT.

The chain carries TRBV7-2 and TRBJ2-7; no reliable D call. Deletions cut 3 bases from V and 0 bases from J, with 6 bases between. Germline V gene sequence: CDR1 SGHTA, CDR2 FQGNSA. This CDR3 comprises 13 residues. This chain's CDR3 is CASSFRSSYEQYF. CDR3 in DNA: TGTGCCAGCAGCTTCAGGAGCTCCTACGAGCAGTACTTC.

On this clone itself: This sample also contains other DNA sequences that code for the same CDR3. This chain uses TRBV7-2 with TRBJ2-5; TRBD2 agrees at 11 bases. Germline CDR1 and CDR2: SGHTA and FQGNSA. The CDR3 sequence is 13 residues long. The V gene end was trimmed by 6 bases and the J gene end by 3 bases; junction bases not matched to a gene: 0. In nucleotides, the CDR3 is TGTGCCAGCAGTAGCGGGAGGGAAGAGACCCAGTACTTC. Translated, it gives CASSSGREETQYF. The whole variable domain, filled in from reference TRBV7-2 and TRBJ2-5, reads GAGVSQSPSNKVTEKGKDVELRCDPISGHTALYWYRQSLGQGLEFLIYFQGNSAPDKSGLPSDRFSAERTGGSVSTLTIQRTQQEDSAVYLCASSSGREETQYFGPGTRLLVL.

The sample holds a few counts of this clone. The chain has TRBV15 and TRBJ1-6, with 8 bases aligning to TRBD1. The CDR3 is 17 amino acids. Per germline, CDR1 LNHNV and CDR2 YYDKDF (reference sequence). Trimming took 3 bases from V and 7 from J; bases not matched to a gene: 11. CDR3 amino acids: CATSSGTPGQANSPLHF. CDR3 sequence (DNA): TGTGCCACCAGCAGTGGGACGCCGGGACAGGCAAATTCACCCCTCCACTTT.

On this clone: This sample also contains other DNA sequences that code for the same CDR3. V and J are TRBV5-1 and TRBJ2-3, with D perhaps assigned TRBD1 or TRBD2 (5 bases each). The CDR3 covers 15 residues. In germline, CDR1 is SGHRS, CDR2 YFSETQ. The V end was cut by 0 bases, the J end by 3 bases, with 11 bases between. This CDR3 reads CASSLAGKGTDTQYF. In DNA, the CDR3 is TGCGCCAGCAGCTTGGCGGGGAAGGGGACAGATACGCAGTATTTT.

Comment on this clone: This sample also contains other DNA sequences that code for the same CDR3. The rearrangement links TRBV5-6 to TRBJ2-1; 8 bases are a match to TRBD2. The CDR3 runs 15 residues. Germline V lookup: CDR1 SGHDT, CDR2 YYEEEE. V dropped 4 bases and J dropped 0; count of bases not matched to a gene: 3. CDR3 protein: CASSLSGSSYNEQFF. For the CDR3, the DNA is TGTGCCAGCAGCCTGAGCGGGAGCTCCTACAATGAGCAGTTCTTC.

V gene TRBV30 combines with J gene TRBJ1-6; D gene uncertain. From germline, CDR1 is GTSNPN and CDR2 SVGIG (reference sequence). CDR3 size: 14 residues. The ends were cut back, 2 bases at V and 7 bases at J, with 12 bases in the middle. This chain's CDR3 is CAWSSGLQNSPLHF. CDR3 sequence (DNA): TGTGCCTGGAGTTCTGGGCTACAAAATTCACCCCTCCACTTT. Complete variable domain (other parts from reference TRBV30 and TRBJ1-6): SQTIHQWPATLVQPVGSPLSLECTVEGTSNPNLYWYRQAAGRGLQLLFYSVGIGQISSEVPQNLSASRPQDRQFILSSKKLLLSDSGFYLCAWSSGLQNSPLHFGNGTRLTVT.